One sample yielded the 28 T cell receptor beta chains listed below, sequenced in a study of CD4+ T cells in melanoma. The data were produced by immunoSEQ multiplex PCR, yet TCRdb's version contains in-frame clones alone and is incomplete. The sample shows tens of thousands of clones, 60% to 75% of them seen only once. The source material was tumor tissue. The receptor set was obtained from a human donor with melanoma.

J is TRBJ1-2 and V is TRBV6-6; D is unresolved. V was clipped by 5 bases and J by 4 bases, with 14 bases between them. Germline CDR1 reads MNHNY; CDR2 reads SVGAGI (reference sequence). The CDR3 loop spans 14 amino acids. The CDR3 DNA sequence: TGTGCCAGCAGTCCCCCGGGATTGGGCTATGGCTACACCTTC. Amino acids: CASSPPGLGYGYTF.

The chain combines TRBV27 with TRBJ1-5, with 9 bases identical to TRBD1. In germline, CDR1 is MNHEY, CDR2 SMNVEV (reference sequence). J lost 0 bases, V lost 3 bases, and 9 bases had no gene match. CDR3 length: 18 amino acids. This CDR3 is CASSFLRDRAYSNQPQHF. The DNA for the CDR3 is TGTGCCAGCAGTTTCCTCCGGGACAGGGCTTATAGCAATCAGCCCCAGCATTTT.

The V call is TRBV5-5, the J call TRBJ1-1; D not certain. Trimming removed 0 bases at V and 1 base at J, with 7 bases between. The germline gives CDR1 SGHKS, CDR2 YYEKEE (reference sequence). The CDR3 extends over 14 amino acids. Written as DNA, the CDR3 is TGTGCCAGCAGCTTGGTTGTACAGAACACTGAAGCTTTCTTT. This gives the protein CASSLVVQNTEAFF.

This chain connects TRBV6-5 to TRBJ2-4; 9 positions agree with TRBD1. Germline V gives CDR1 MNHEY, CDR2 SVGAGI. CDR3 size: 13 residues. V lost 5 bases to trimming and J lost 7 bases; unmatched junction nucleotides: 3. The CDR3 DNA is TGTGCCAGCAGTACAGACAGGGGGAACATTCAGTACTTC. The encoded protein is CASSTDRGNIQYF.

The chain recombines TRBV27 with TRBJ1-2, with 7 bases aligning to TRBD1. J gave up 2 bases and V 4 bases, and 4 bases lay outside the gene matches. From germline, CDR1 is MNHEY and CDR2 SMNVEV (reference sequence). This CDR3 has 14 residues. CDR3 in DNA: TGTGCCAGCAGTTCCCCGACAGGGAACTATGGCTACACCTTC. This sequence encodes CASSSPTGNYGYTF.

The chain links TRBV7-3 to TRBJ1-6, with D tentatively TRBD1 (5 bases). CDR1 is SGHTA and CDR2 is FQGTGA in the germline V gene. The CDR3 extends over 12 amino acids. The V gene lost 5 bases and the J gene lost 7 bases, with 6 bases spanning the gap. For the CDR3, the DNA is TGTGCCAGCAGCGCAGGGAATTCACCCCTCCACTTT. Protein: CASSAGNSPLHF.

This rearrangement joins TRBV16 to TRBJ2-1, with D possibly TRBD2 on 5 matching bases. V was shortened by 0 bases and J by 9 bases, with 9 bases between the two germline ends. Germline V gives CDR1 KGHSY, CDR2 FQNENV. This CDR3 region has 13 residues. The CDR3: CASSQSGVGEQFF. The DNA for the CDR3 is TGTGCCAGCAGCCAATCCGGGGTCGGTGAGCAGTTCTTC.

The V call is TRBV9, the J call TRBJ1-1, with 10 positions matching TRBD1. The CDR3 has 17 amino acids. Germline V CDR1 and CDR2: SGDLS, YYNGEE. With 0 bases clipped from V and 4 bases from J, the junction kept 9 bases outside the gene matches. The CDR3 sequence is CASSVDWGDRGSTEAFF. The CDR3 coding sequence is TGTGCCAGCAGCGTAGATTGGGGGGACAGGGGATCCACTGAAGCTTTCTTT. The full variable domain, rest sourced from reference TRBV9 and TRBJ1-1, is DSGVTQTPKHLITATGQRVTLRCSPRSGDLSVYWYQQSLDQGLQFLIQYYNGEERAKGNILERFSAQQFPDLHSELNLSSLELGDSALYFCASSVDWGDRGSTEAFFGQGTRLTVV.

The chain has TRBV19 and TRBJ1-1, with D perhaps TRBD1 (5 bases). V was trimmed by 5 bases and J by 5 bases, leaving 12 bases between them. This CDR3 spans 13 amino acids. Looked up from germline, CDR1 is LNHDA and CDR2 is SQIVND (reference sequence). CDR3 sequence reads: CASSYSRGTEAFF. CDR3 in DNA: TGTGCCAGTAGTTATTCGCGGGGGACTGAAGCTTTCTTT.

The genes are TRBV6-1 and TRBJ1-4; D is unresolved. The germline CDR1 and CDR2 sequences are MNHNS and SASEGT. This CDR3 contains 14 residues. V dropped 2 bases and J dropped 1 base, with 5 bases sitting between them. Here the CDR3 reads CASSEFGTNEKLFF. CDR3 nucleotide sequence: TGTGCCAGCAGTGAATTCGGAACTAATGAAAAACTGTTTTTT.

This clone has ten or more counts. V usage is TRBV7-2 and J usage is TRBJ1-3; D is perhaps TRBD1 (5 bases). The V and J ends lost 3 bases and 0 bases respectively, with 9 bases between them. This CDR3 is 15 amino acids long. CDR1 and CDR2 (germline): SGHTA, FQGNSA. DNA of the CDR3: TGTGCCAGCAGCTTCGACAGCCTCTCTGGAAACACCATATATTTT. It specifies CASSFDSLSGNTIYF.

V is TRBV28 and J is TRBJ2-7; the match to TRBD1 covers 9 bases. J lost 1 base, V lost 6 bases, and 4 bases had no gene match. CDR3 length equals 14 residues. Germline V lookup: CDR1 MDHEN, CDR2 SYDVKM. Here the CDR3 DNA reads TGTGCCAGCAGGGGGACAGGGATATCCTACGAGCAGTACTTC. Translated: CASRGTGISYEQYF. Full variable domain (missing parts from reference TRBV28 and TRBJ2-7): DVKVTQSSRYLVKRTGEKVFLECVQDMDHENMFWYRQDPGLGLRLIYFSYDVKMKEKGDIPEGYSVSREKKERFSLILESASTNQTSMYLCASRGTGISYEQYFGPGTRLTVT.

This clone has just a few counts. The rearrangement joins TRBV11-2 to TRBJ2-1; D remains ambiguous. CDR3 size: 13 residues. Germline CDR1 reads SGHAT; CDR2 reads FQNNGV. Deletions cut 3 bases from V and 7 bases from J, with 10 bases between. CDR3 amino acids: CASSFAGLNEQFF. The CDR3 DNA sequence: TGTGCCAGCAGCTTTGCTGGGCTTAATGAGCAGTTCTTC.

The genes are TRBV29-1 and TRBJ1-2, with TRBD1 identical over 9 bases. Germline V lookup: CDR1 SQVTM, CDR2 ANQGSEA. V was clipped by 7 bases and J by 3 bases; unmatched bases: 6. CDR3 length: 13 amino acids. The CDR3 region has the DNA TGCAGCGCGAAGACAGGGGGAGACTATGGCTACACCTTC. Its translation: CSAKTGGDYGYTF.

The V and J genes are TRBV7-9 and TRBJ1-2; the D gene is possibly TRBD1 (5 bases). The germline V gene encodes CDR1 SEHNR and CDR2 FQNEAQ (reference sequence). The length of the CDR3 is 13 residues. V lost 1 base, J lost 8 bases, and 11 bases lay in between. CDR3 nucleotide sequence: TGTGCCAGCAGCTTAGGGGGGAGCGGCGGCTACACCTTC. Encoded protein: CASSLGGSGGYTF.

This clone has just a few counts. This chain joins TRBV4-1 and TRBJ2-7; D ambiguous. Germline V lookup: CDR1 MGHRA, CDR2 YSYEKL. V dropped 3 bases and J dropped 2 bases, with 11 bases sitting between them. The CDR3 has 14 amino acids. This CDR3 is CASSHLGNPYEQYF. CDR3 sequence (DNA): TGCGCCAGCAGCCACCTAGGGAATCCCTACGAGCAGTACTTC.

Only a few counts were recorded for this clone. This may be a read error: a much more frequent sequence differs by one nucleotide. In the same sample, other DNA sequences code for this CDR3. The rearrangement joins TRBV5-6 to TRBJ2-7, with TRBD1 identical over 8 bases. Unmatched junction bases numbered 5, after V lost 4 bases and J lost 2 bases. The CDR3 is 14 amino acids. CDR1 SGHDT and CDR2 YYEEEE come from the germline V gene. CDR3 loop: CASSPGTGAYEQYF. CDR3 bases: TGTGCCAGCAGCCCCGGGACAGGCGCCTACGAGCAGTACTTC.

In its sample, this clone was seen once. V gene TRBV5-1 combines with J gene TRBJ2-7; 11 bases are shared with TRBD1. The V gene end was trimmed by 7 bases and the J gene end by 7 bases; junction bases not matched to a gene: 4. Germline loops: CDR1 SGHRS, CDR2 YFSETQ. The CDR3 spans 12 residues. CDR3 loop: CASGQGAYEQYF. DNA of the CDR3: TGCGCCAGCGGACAGGGGGCGTATGAGCAGTACTTC.

The chain has TRBV9 and TRBJ1-2; tentative D call: TRBD1 (5 bases). Trimming left V 1 base short and J 8 bases short, with 12 bases between. This CDR3 contains 13 residues. Germline V lookup: CDR1 SGDLS, CDR2 YYNGEE. The CDR3, as DNA: TGTGCCAGCAGCGTATTTGGGGCAGGGGGCTACACCTTC. Amino acid sequence: CASSVFGAGGYTF.

This clone appeared many times. The genes are TRBV4-1 and TRBJ1-2; D uncertain. V was clipped by 3 bases and J by 7 bases, with 15 bases between them. This CDR3 has 14 amino acids. Germline V gene sequence: CDR1 MGHRA, CDR2 YSYEKL. Written as DNA, the CDR3 is TGCGCCAGCAGCCAGGCGACACCACGGGTTGGCTACACCTTC. It is translated as CASSQATPRVGYTF.

This chain connects TRBV6-1 to TRBJ1-1; D not resolved. The V gene's germline CDR1 is MNHNS and CDR2 SASEGT. This CDR3 contains 14 residues. Trimming took off 9 bases at V and 0 bases at J, with 14 bases between the two ends. The DNA of the CDR3 is TGTGCCAGTAACCGGGATCGCATGAACACTGAAGCTTTCTTT. It translates to CASNRDRMNTEAFF.

This clone is medium-sized (0.01 to 0.1%) by share. This chain connects TRBV5-5 to TRBJ1-4, with D hard to call. CDR1 is SGHKS, CDR2 YYEKEE, per germline (reference sequence). V lost 1 base to trimming and J lost 0 bases, with 4 bases between them. The CDR3 loop spans 14 amino acids. CDR3 residues: CASSLPSTNEKLFF. Written as DNA, the CDR3 is TGTGCCAGCAGCTTGCCCTCAACTAATGAAAAACTGTTTTTT.

This clone counts as medium-sized (0.01 to 0.1%). This rearrangement joins TRBV15 to TRBJ1-1, with D perhaps matching TRBD1 (6 bases). CDR3 size: 13 residues. Germline lookup yields CDR1 LNHNV and CDR2 YYDKDF (reference sequence). The ends were cut back, 6 bases at V and 6 bases at J, with 14 bases in the middle. CDR3 in DNA: TGTGCCACCAGTTCCAGGGGCTTTTCTGAAGCTTTCTTT. Protein sequence: CATSSRGFSEAFF. Full variable domain (missing parts from reference TRBV15 and TRBJ1-1): DAMVIQNPRYQVTQFGKPVTLSCSQTLNHNVMYWYQQKSSQAPKLLFHYYDKDFNNEADTPDNFQSRRPNTSFCFLDIRSPGLGDTAMYLCATSSRGFSEAFFGQGTRLTVV.

The chain combines TRBV4-1 with TRBJ2-7; 14 positions match TRBD2. J gave up 2 bases and V 4 bases, and 1 base lay outside the gene matches. The CDR3 length is 15 residues. Germline V gene data show CDR1 as MGHRA and CDR2 as YSYEKL. The DNA for the CDR3 is TGCGCCAGCAGCCCGGGACTAGCGGGAGCCTACGAGCAGTACTTC. Translation gives CASSPGLAGAYEQYF.

The chain recombines TRBV7-9 with TRBJ1-4; D perhaps matches TRBD1 (6 bases). Germline V gene lookup returns CDR1 SEHNR and CDR2 FQNEAQ (reference sequence). Trimming shortened V by 5 bases and J by 5 bases, and 12 bases separated the two germline ends. The CDR3 covers 14 residues. The CDR3 protein is CASSEGHINEKLFF. DNA of the CDR3: TGTGCCAGCAGCGAGGGACACATAAATGAAAAACTGTTTTTT.

V is TRBV11-2 and J is TRBJ2-7; 7 bases align to TRBD1. After removal of 1 base from V and 6 bases from J, the junction contained 6 bases not matched to a gene. The CDR3 contains 14 residues. Germline V gene lookup returns CDR1 SGHAT and CDR2 FQNNGV. The DNA for the CDR3 is TGTGCCAGCAGCTTAGTGACAGGGATGGGCGAGCAGTACTTC. Amino acids: CASSLVTGMGEQYF.

This clone was observed a few times. The rearrangement links TRBV11-2 to TRBJ2-1; TRBD1 is a possible D gene (7 bases). Germline V gene data show CDR1 as SGHAT and CDR2 as FQNNGV. Trimming left V 5 bases short and J 10 bases short, with 12 bases between. This CDR3 comprises 12 residues. Here the CDR3 reads CASSPGGGEQFF. Here the CDR3 DNA reads TGTGCCAGCAGCCCCGGAGGGGGCGAGCAGTTCTTC.

About this clone: A much bigger clone sits one base away, suggesting this may be a read error. This rearrangement joins TRBV10-1 to TRBJ1-1, with unresolved D. Trimming took 11 bases from V and 2 from J, leaving 15 bases between them. In germline, CDR1 is WNHNN, CDR2 SYGVQD (reference sequence). This CDR3 is built from 13 residues. The CDR3 region has the DNA TGCGCCGGCTTTCGGGAATATAACACTGAAGCTTTCTTT. It codes for CAGFREYNTEAFF.